Listed here are 20 T cell receptor beta chains from one sample, sequenced in a study of siplizumab effects on memory and regulatory T cells. The repertoire was sequenced with immunoSEQ multiplex PCR; TCRdb's copy has only in-frame clones and lacks some. This table holds some 100,000 clones, approximately 93% found once. Specimen: CD8+ T cells sorted from blood. The receptor source for this set is a human donor in good health.

The chain couples TRBV10-3 to TRBJ2-3; either TRBD1 or TRBD2 may supply D (6 bases each). Germline V gene sequence: CDR1 ENHRY, CDR2 SYGVKD. The CDR3 is made up of 14 amino acids. V gave up 11 bases and J gave up 2 bases, with 17 bases separating them. The CDR3 DNA reads TGTGCCTCCAGCCCGGGGGCCCACACAGATACGCAGTATTTT. This translates into CASSPGAHTDTQYF.

This clone is a singleton in its sample. The rearrangement uses TRBV7-9 and TRBJ2-1, with 10 bases aligning to TRBD1. Losses at the gene ends were 5 bases for V and 7 bases for J; bases not matched to a gene: 11. CDR1 is SEHNR and CDR2 is FQNEAQ in the germline V gene (reference sequence). The CDR3 is 16 residues long. CDR3 nucleotides: TGTGCCAGCAGCGGTTTGACAGGGGGCGGTAGGAATGAGCAGTTCTTC. This codes for CASSGLTGGGRNEQFF. The full variable domain, completed using reference TRBV7-9 and TRBJ2-1, is DTGVSQNPRHKITKRGQNVTFRCDPISEHNRLYWYRQTLGQGPEFLTYFQNEAQLEKSRLLSDRFSAERPKGSFSTLEIQRTEQGDSAMYLCASSGLTGGGRNEQFFGPGTRLTVL.

This clone was detected only a few times. V gene TRBV7-6 combines with J gene TRBJ2-7, with a weak D call TRBD2 (5 bases). Trimming took 1 base from V and 8 from J, leaving 12 bases between them. Germline CDR1 and CDR2: SGHVS and FNYEAQ. The length of the CDR3 is 13 residues. This CDR3 reads CASSLETPSKQYF. The CDR3 nucleotides are TGTGCCAGCAGCTTAGAGACTCCTAGCAAGCAGTACTTC.

The chain is built from TRBV7-8 and TRBJ2-3, with D perhaps TRBD2 (5 bases). V lost 5 bases, J lost 1 base, and 13 bases lay in between. Germline V gives CDR1 SGHVS, CDR2 FQNEAQ. The CDR3 spans 15 residues. The CDR3 sequence is CASSPRGSRTDTQYF. Written as DNA, the CDR3 is TGTGCCAGCAGCCCACGGGGTTCCCGCACAGATACGCAGTATTTT.

This clone showed up just once. The J gene is TRBJ2-5, the V gene TRBV5-6; no clear D gene. The CDR3 sequence is 14 residues long. Germline V gene sequence: CDR1 SGHDT, CDR2 YYEEEE. V lost 0 bases and J lost 1, with 7 bases in between. CDR3 coding DNA: TGTGCCAGCAGCTTGGGGGCAGCCCAAGAGACCCAGTACTTC. Its translation: CASSLGAAQETQYF.

The chain is built from TRBV15 and TRBJ1-5; no definite D call. V was pared by 0 bases and J by 0 bases, with 3 bases between. Germline CDR1 and CDR2: LNHNV and YYDKDF (reference sequence). The CDR3 has 14 amino acids. In DNA, the CDR3 is TGTGCCACCAGCAGAGAAGGTAGCAATCAGCCCCAGCATTTT. This gives the protein CATSREGSNQPQHF.

J is TRBJ1-1 and V is TRBV6-5; 9 nucleotides line up with TRBD1. V dropped 6 bases and J dropped 1; count of bases not matched to a gene: 6. The CDR3 sequence is 15 residues long. Germline V gene data show CDR1 as MNHEY and CDR2 as SVGAGI. Written as DNA, the CDR3 is TGTGCCAGCAGCCTAGGGACAGGGCAGAACACTGAAGCTTTCTTT. Its protein is CASSLGTGQNTEAFF.

The rearrangement links TRBV11-2 to TRBJ2-1, with D hard to call. The V gene's germline CDR1 is SGHAT and CDR2 FQNNGV. This CDR3 spans 10 amino acids. Trimming removed 3 bases from V and 13 bases from J, with 7 bases in between. This chain's CDR3 is CASSFSSQFF. DNA for the CDR3: TGTGCCAGCAGCTTTTCATCACAGTTCTTC.

This chain links TRBV30 with TRBJ1-2; 7 bases agree with TRBD1. The CDR3 is 14 amino acids. The germline V gene has CDR1 GTSNPN and CDR2 SVGIG (reference sequence). The ends lost 2 bases at V and 0 bases at J; junction bases unmatched: 3. The CDR3 here is CAWSRQGSNYGYTF. For the CDR3, the DNA is TGTGCCTGGAGTAGACAGGGTTCTAACTATGGCTACACCTTC.

The chain is built from TRBV27 and TRBJ2-7, with D possibly being TRBD1 (5 bases). Germline CDR1 reads MNHEY; CDR2 reads SMNVEV (reference sequence). Trimming cost V 2 bases and J 5 bases, with 16 bases left between them. CDR3 length: 15 residues. Here the CDR3 reads CASSLTPGRANEQYF. The DNA for the CDR3 is TGTGCCAGCAGTTTAACTCCGGGCAGGGCGAACGAGCAGTACTTC.

The chain links TRBV5-8 to TRBJ2-1, with no clear D. This CDR3 has 12 residues. Germline lookup yields CDR1 SGHTS and CDR2 YDEGEE. V was trimmed by 3 bases and J by 4 bases, leaving 5 bases between them. The CDR3 DNA sequence: TGTGCCAGCAGCTACAAGTACAATGAGCAGTTCTTC. Translation: CASSYKYNEQFF.

The V gene is TRBV7-9, the J gene TRBJ2-1; the D call may be TRBD1 or TRBD2 (5 bases each). The V gene's germline CDR1 is SEHNR and CDR2 FQNEAQ (reference sequence). The V end was cut by 6 bases, the J end by 4 bases, with 19 bases between. The CDR3 length is 16 residues. The CDR3 spells CASRITGTGKYNEQFF. CDR3 bases: TGTGCCAGCAGAATAACGGGGACCGGTAAATACAATGAGCAGTTCTTC.

The chain is built from TRBV4-3 and TRBJ2-7; D is ambiguous. The CDR3 spans 15 residues. Trimming took 0 bases from V and 1 from J, leaving 10 bases between them. Germline values: CDR1 LGHNA, CDR2 YSLEER. CDR3 DNA sequence: TGCGCCAGCAGCCAAGATAATACACCATCCTACGAGCAGTACTTC. It translates to CASSQDNTPSYEQYF.

The chain couples TRBV19 to TRBJ1-5; no reliable D call. V was cut by 9 bases and J by 7 bases, with 16 bases left in between. CDR1 is LNHDA and CDR2 is SQIVND in the germline V gene (reference sequence). CDR3 length: 13 residues. CDR3 nucleotide sequence: TGTGCCAGCGCGCCTAGTAGCATACAGCCCCAGCATTTT. Encoded protein: CASAPSSIQPQHF. Based on the CDR3 plus reference TRBV19 and TRBJ1-5, the full variable domain is DGGITQSPKYLFRKEGQNVTLSCEQNLNHDAMYWYRQDPGQGLRLIYYSQIVNDFQKGDIAEGYSVSREKKESFPLTVTSAQKNPTAFYLCASAPSSIQPQHFGDGTRLSIL.

This chain connects TRBV6-5 to TRBJ2-3, with TRBD2 matching 14 bases. CDR1 and CDR2 (germline): MNHEY, SVGAGI. The J segment lost 9 bases and the V segment lost 5 bases, leaving 7 bases of the junction unmatched. There are 15 residues in the CDR3. In nucleotides, the CDR3 is TGTGCCAGCAGTGGGACTAGCGGGAGCGGGGTGACGCAGTATTTT. This codes for CASSGTSGSGVTQYF.

This clone occurred a few times. The V gene is TRBV5-1, the J gene TRBJ1-6; D is perhaps TRBD1 (5 bases). V lost 0 bases and J lost 7, with 11 bases in between. Germline V gene lookup returns CDR1 SGHRS and CDR2 YFSETQ. The CDR3 runs 15 residues. CDR3 nucleotide sequence: TGCGCCAGCAGCTTGGAGGGGACCCCCAATTCACCCCTCCACTTT. It encodes CASSLEGTPNSPLHF.

CDR3 coding DNA: TGCGCCAGCAGCCAAGGATCCTACAATGAGCAGTTCTTC. Translation: CASSQGSYNEQFF. The chain recombines TRBV4-1 with TRBJ2-1; no reliable D call. V shed 1 base and J shed 1 base, with 2 bases lying between them. The CDR3 extends over 13 amino acids. In germline, CDR1 is MGHRA, CDR2 YSYEKL.

The chain uses TRBV4-3 and TRBJ2-7; 12 bases line up with TRBD1. CDR1 LGHNA and CDR2 YSLEER come from the germline V gene. This CDR3 comprises 15 residues. With 4 bases clipped from V and 3 bases from J, the junction kept 4 bases outside the gene matches. The DNA of the CDR3 is TGCGCCAGCAGCCCCGGGACAGGGGGCGACTACGAGCAGTACTTC. As protein: CASSPGTGGDYEQYF.

This chain uses TRBV11-2 with TRBJ1-6; TRBD1 is a possible D gene (5 bases). This CDR3 region has 15 residues. The ends were cut back, 5 bases at V and 5 bases at J, with 13 bases in the middle. Looked up from germline, CDR1 is SGHAT and CDR2 is FQNNGV. CDR3: CASSPRGADNSPLHF. In nucleotides, the CDR3 is TGTGCCAGCAGCCCCCGCGGGGCCGATAATTCACCCCTCCACTTT.

The V gene is TRBV15, the J gene TRBJ2-7; the D is unclear. This CDR3 has 15 amino acids. V was shortened by 0 bases and J by 0 bases, with 9 bases between the two germline ends. Germline V lookup: CDR1 LNHNV, CDR2 YYDKDF (reference sequence). CDR3 loop: CATSRDFLSSYEQYF. In DNA form, the CDR3 reads TGTGCCACCAGCAGAGACTTCCTTAGCTCCTACGAGCAGTACTTC.